The 13 T cell receptor beta chains below all came from one sample that was sequenced in a study of T cell responses to AZD1222 COVID-19 vaccine (dated by TCRdb to the early 2020s). Interpreted using the paper, the time point label stands for: about 28 days (+/-7) after the second vaccine dose. The treatment or condition label here, explained by the study, means: meningococcal conjugate vaccine given as trial control. Receptor amplification or capture employed the immunoSEQ multiplex PCR assay. The table comes from immuneACCESS by way of TCRdb, which keeps in-frame sequences with V and J called. Part of the clones is missing from these tables; in studies checked, under half for an unresolved V gene and the rest for unknown reasons. Within this sample are some 150,000 clones, with 70% to 90% of them counted one time only. Clones ranked in the top ten supply 7.9% of the sample. The source was peripheral blood, collected 28 days after the second dose of the MenACWY control vaccine. These receptor sequences come from an adult who received the MenACWY meningococcal vaccine as a control.

V gene TRBV18 combines with J gene TRBJ2-3; no firm D call. Trimming took 0 bases from V and 1 from J, leaving 11 bases between them. The CDR3 covers 16 residues. Germline lookup yields CDR1 KGHSH and CDR2 LQKENI. CDR3 sequence reads: CASSPPARSGTDTQYF. The CDR3 region has the DNA TGTGCCAGCTCACCACCGGCACGGAGTGGCACAGATACGCAGTATTTT.

V is TRBV2 and J is TRBJ2-1, with 9 bases aligning to TRBD2. Germline-derived CDR1 and CDR2 are SNHLY and FYNNEI. Trimming at V came to 0 bases and at J to 5 bases, leaving 5 bases not matched to a gene. The CDR3 is 16 amino acids. CDR3 region: CASSEASGRLDNEQFF. CDR3 sequence (DNA): TGTGCCAGCAGTGAAGCGAGCGGGAGGCTAGACAATGAGCAGTTCTTC.

The rearrangement uses TRBV5-1 and TRBJ1-2, with D possibly matching TRBD1 (5 bases). Trimming took off 5 bases at V and 1 base at J, with 12 bases between the two ends. Germline CDR1 is SGHRS and CDR2 is YFSETQ. The CDR3 spans 14 residues. This CDR3 is CASRRDSLNYGYTF. The CDR3 coding sequence is TGCGCCAGCAGAAGAGACAGTCTTAACTATGGCTACACCTTC.

The chain combines TRBV6-5 with TRBJ2-7; D is unclear. Germline CDR1 reads MNHEY; CDR2 reads SVGAGI. The CDR3 is made up of 13 amino acids. V lost 7 bases and J lost 6, with 16 bases in between. CDR3 in amino acids: CASKGPTRSEQYF. In DNA form, the CDR3 reads TGTGCCAGCAAGGGTCCTACAAGGTCCGAGCAGTACTTC.

This clone was seen only once. The chain carries TRBV24-1 and TRBJ2-1; possible D gene TRBD2, 6 bases. The ends were cut back, 1 base at V and 9 bases at J, with 15 bases in the middle. This CDR3 is 15 amino acids long. Looked up from germline, CDR1 is KGHDR and CDR2 is SFDVKD. The CDR3 sequence is CATSDFSGPEGEQFF. The CDR3 nucleotides are TGTGCCACCAGTGATTTTAGCGGCCCCGAGGGTGAGCAGTTCTTC.

The rearrangement links TRBV4-1 to TRBJ2-7; D not resolved. The CDR3 has 16 residues. The germline V gene has CDR1 MGHRA and CDR2 YSYEKL. The ends were cut back, 6 bases at V and 2 bases at J, with 20 bases in the middle. CDR3 region: CASRTAPGDTPYEQYF. CDR3 nucleotide sequence: TGCGCCAGCAGGACGGCTCCAGGTGATACTCCCTACGAGCAGTACTTC.

The rearrangement links TRBV5-8 to TRBJ2-5, with D tentatively TRBD2 (6 bases). This CDR3 is built from 14 residues. CDR1 SGHTS and CDR2 YDEGEE come from the germline V gene. Trimming took off 7 bases at V and 2 bases at J, with 15 bases between the two ends. The CDR3 region is CASGPGEIQETQYF. The CDR3 DNA reads as TGTGCCAGCGGCCCGGGGGAAATACAAGAGACCCAGTACTTC. Variable domain in full (rest from reference TRBV5-8 and TRBJ2-5): EAGVTQSPTHLIKTRGQQATLRCSPISGHTSVYWYQQALGLGLQFLLWYDEGEERNRGNFPPRFSGRQFPNYSSELNVNALELEDSALYLCASGPGEIQETQYFGPGTRLLVL.

The V and J genes are TRBV4-2 and TRBJ1-2; 7 bases line up with TRBD1. Germline assignment: CDR1 LGHNA and CDR2 YNFKEQ. This CDR3 is built from 14 residues. The V segment lost 3 bases and the J segment 7 bases; nucleotides outside the gene matches: 8. The CDR3 reads CASSQIEGASGYTF. The CDR3 region has the DNA TGTGCCAGCAGCCAGATTGAGGGGGCGAGTGGCTACACCTTC.

The J gene is TRBJ1-2, the V gene TRBV7-9, with TRBD1 matching 8 bases. The germline V gene has CDR1 SEHNR and CDR2 FQNEAQ (reference sequence). This CDR3 is built from 15 residues. The V and J ends lost 7 bases and 6 bases, in that order; junction bases with no gene match: 13. Here the CDR3 DNA reads TGTGCCAGCACCGTAATCGGCGGACAGGGTAATGGCTACACCTTC. Translated, it gives CASTVIGGQGNGYTF.

The rearrangement uses TRBV2 and TRBJ2-7, with TRBD2 identical over 7 bases. Per germline, CDR1 SNHLY and CDR2 FYNNEI. Trimming at V came to 2 bases and at J to 2 bases, leaving 6 bases not matched to a gene. The CDR3 spans 15 residues. The CDR3 region is CASSESGLEAYEQYF. The CDR3 DNA is TGTGCCAGCAGTGAATCCGGACTAGAAGCCTACGAGCAGTACTTC. The full variable domain, in which reference TRBV2 and TRBJ2-7 provide the parts outside the CDR3, is EPEVTQTPSHQVTQMGQEVILRCVPISNHLYFYWYRQILGQKVEFLVSFYNNEISEKSEIFDDQFSVERPDGSNFTLKIRSTKLEDSAMYFCASSESGLEAYEQYFGPGTRLTVT.

The rearrangement uses TRBV6-2 or TRBV6-3 and TRBJ2-5, with a weak D call TRBD2 (7 bases). This CDR3 is 16 amino acids long. Germline assignment: CDR1 MNHEY and CDR2 SVGEGT. The germline V and J ends were trimmed by 2 bases and 2 bases, with 15 bases remaining between them. The DNA for the CDR3 is TGTGCCAGCAGTTACAGTACAGCGGGGACACAAGAGACCCAGTACTTC. It specifies CASSYSTAGTQETQYF.

V usage is TRBV11-3 and J usage is TRBJ1-1, with a possible D match to TRBD1 (5 bases). Looked up from germline, CDR1 is SGHNT and CDR2 is YENEEA. This CDR3 spans 13 amino acids. The V end lost 5 bases, the J end lost 1 base, and 8 bases lay between the germline ends. The CDR3 spells CASSDTGNTEAFF. The CDR3 DNA is TGTGCCAGCAGCGACACAGGGAACACTGAAGCTTTCTTT.

The rearrangement joins TRBV28 to TRBJ2-4; D remains ambiguous. Germline V gives CDR1 MDHEN, CDR2 SYDVKM. V was trimmed by 3 bases and J by 7 bases, leaving 13 bases between them. The CDR3 has 14 residues. CDR3 nucleotide sequence: TGTGCCAGCAGTTTTGAGTTATCGGCGAACATTCAGTACTTC. The encoded protein is CASSFELSANIQYF. The full variable domain, rest sourced from reference TRBV28 and TRBJ2-4, is DVKVTQSSRYLVKRTGEKVFLECVQDMDHENMFWYRQDPGLGLRLIYFSYDVKMKEKGDIPEGYSVSREKKERFSLILESASTNQTSMYLCASSFELSANIQYFGAGTRLSVL.